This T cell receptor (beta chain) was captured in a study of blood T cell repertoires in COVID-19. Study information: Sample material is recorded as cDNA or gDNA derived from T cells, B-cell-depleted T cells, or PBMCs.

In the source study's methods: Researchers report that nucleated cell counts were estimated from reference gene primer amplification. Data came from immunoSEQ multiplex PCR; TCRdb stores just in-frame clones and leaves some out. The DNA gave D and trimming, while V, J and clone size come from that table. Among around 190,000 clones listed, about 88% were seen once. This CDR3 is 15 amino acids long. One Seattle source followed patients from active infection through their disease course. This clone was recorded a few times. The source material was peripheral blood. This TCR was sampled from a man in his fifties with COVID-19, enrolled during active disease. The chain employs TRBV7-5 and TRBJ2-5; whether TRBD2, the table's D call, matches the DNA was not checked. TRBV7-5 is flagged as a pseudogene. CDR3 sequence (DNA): TGTGTCAGAAGCTTAAGGAGGCTAGCTTGTGAGACCCAGTACTTC. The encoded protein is CVRSLRRLACETQYF.